This passage covers 9 T cell receptor beta chains from one sample sequenced in a study of vaccination effects on CD4 cells after COVID-19. TCRdb's table, derived via immunoSEQ multiplex PCR, lists solely in-frame clones and lacks some. Of roughly 59,000 clones listed, approximately 78% are singletons. Antigen specificity for these receptors is unknown. ViraFEST expansion of antigen-specific CD4+ T cells with viral peptide pools preceded sequencing. Cells that had been cultured for 10 days were the source of isolated CD4+ T cells. Everyone in the study got two shots of either the BNT162b2 or mRNA-1273 vaccine. The sample consisted of CD4+ T cells from PBMCs cultured with HCoV-OC43 spike peptides, taken after COVID-19 vaccination. The subset was: HCoV-OC43 spike overlapping peptide pool stimulation. Receptor source: a human donor who received a COVID-19 vaccine.

The J gene is TRBJ1-2, the V gene TRBV4-2; D is uncertain. Germline CDR1 is LGHNA and CDR2 is YNFKEQ. V shed 0 bases and J shed 4 bases, with 6 bases lying between them. The CDR3 sequence is 13 residues long. CDR3 amino acids: CASSQEPGYGYTF. CDR3 sequence (DNA): TGTGCCAGCAGCCAAGAGCCGGGCTATGGCTACACCTTC.

The chain couples TRBV5-1 to TRBJ2-2; D is unclear. The V gene lost 4 bases and the J gene lost 4 bases, with 11 bases spanning the gap. Germline V gene lookup returns CDR1 SGHRS and CDR2 YFSETQ. CDR3 length: 14 residues. The CDR3 protein is CASSPFWTTGELFF. DNA for the CDR3: TGCGCCAGCAGCCCGTTTTGGACCACCGGGGAGCTGTTTTTT. Full variable domain (outside the CDR3, taken from reference TRBV5-1 and TRBJ2-2): KAGVTQTPRYLIKTRGQQVTLSCSPISGHRSVSWYQQTPGQGLQFLFEYFSETQRNKGNFPGRFSGRQFSNSRSEMNVSTLELGDSALYLCASSPFWTTGELFFGEGSRLTVL.

The rearrangement uses TRBV28 and TRBJ1-1; the match to TRBD1 covers 9 bases. Germline V gene lookup returns CDR1 MDHEN and CDR2 SYDVKM. V dropped 3 bases and J dropped 4; count of bases not matched to a gene: 6. The CDR3 contains 15 residues. This chain's CDR3 is CASSLGDRAATEAFF. In nucleotides, the CDR3 is TGTGCCAGCAGTTTGGGGGACAGGGCGGCCACTGAAGCTTTCTTT. Based on the CDR3 plus reference TRBV28 and TRBJ1-1, the full variable domain is DVKVTQSSRYLVKRTGEKVFLECVQDMDHENMFWYRQDPGLGLRLIYFSYDVKMKEKGDIPEGYSVSREKKERFSLILESASTNQTSMYLCASSLGDRAATEAFFGQGTRLTVV.

This clone was seen only a few times. This chain joins TRBV10-3 and TRBJ1-2; 10 bases are shared with TRBD1. The CDR3 runs 14 residues. V shed 4 bases and J 8 bases; nucleotides not matched to a gene: 7. Per the germline V gene, CDR1 is ENHRY and CDR2 is SYGVKD. The CDR3 region is CAISAGQGGWGYTF. For the CDR3, the DNA is TGTGCCATCAGTGCCGGACAGGGGGGTTGGGGCTACACCTTC.

The chain uses TRBV11-2 and TRBJ1-2; D possibly corresponds to TRBD1 (6 bases). Between the trimmed V and J ends, which lost 1 base and 3 bases, there was a span of 15 bases. The CDR3 is 16 residues long. Germline CDR1 SGHAT, CDR2 FQNNGV. This CDR3 reads CASSLVRPHRDYGYTF. CDR3 in DNA: TGTGCCAGCAGCTTAGTCCGGCCCCACAGGGACTATGGCTACACCTTC. Full variable domain (missing parts from reference TRBV11-2 and TRBJ1-2): EAGVAQSPRYKIIEKRQSVAFWCNPISGHATLYWYQQILGQGPKLLIQFQNNGVVDDSQLPKDRFSAERLKGVDSTLKIQPAKLEDSAVYLCASSLVRPHRDYGYTFGSGTRLTVV.

The V gene is TRBV6-6, the J gene TRBJ1-3; possibly TRBD1 for D (6 bases). From germline, CDR1 is MNHNY and CDR2 SVGAGI (reference sequence). Trimming shortened V by 6 bases and J by 2 bases, and 14 bases separated the two germline ends. The CDR3 length is 15 residues. The CDR3 loop is CASRDSGGPGNTIYF. For the CDR3, the DNA is TGTGCCAGCAGAGACTCCGGGGGGCCTGGAAACACCATATATTTT.

The rearrangement links TRBV7-2 to TRBJ2-1; D might be TRBD1 or TRBD2, each matching 6 bases. The germline CDR1 and CDR2 sequences are SGHTA and FQGNSA. V was trimmed by 1 base and J by 7 bases, leaving 11 bases between them. The CDR3 loop spans 14 amino acids. CDR3 residues: CASSLEGGRNEQFF. CDR3 DNA: TGTGCCAGCAGCTTAGAGGGGGGAAGGAATGAGCAGTTCTTC.

The rearrangement links TRBV19 to TRBJ2-1, with 8 nucleotides matching TRBD1. This CDR3 has 15 amino acids. Germline lookup yields CDR1 LNHDA and CDR2 SQIVND (reference sequence). The junction had 5 bases not matched to a gene; V was cut back by 2 bases and J by 5 bases. The CDR3 sequence: CASSILDRDNNEQFF. The CDR3 nucleotides read TGTGCCAGTAGTATACTGGACAGGGACAACAATGAGCAGTTCTTC.

The chain has TRBV9 and TRBJ2-5, with a possible D match to TRBD2 (6 bases). This CDR3 has 16 amino acids. The V gene's germline CDR1 is SGDLS and CDR2 YYNGEE. V dropped 2 bases and J dropped 5 bases, with 19 bases sitting between them. DNA for the CDR3: TGTGCCAGCAGCGTGGCGGGGTGGAGGGCGTGGGAGACCCAGTACTTC. Protein product: CASSVAGWRAWETQYF.